A selection of T cell receptor beta chains follows, all from one sample in a study of vaccination effects on CD4 cells after COVID-19. The protocol was immunoSEQ multiplex PCR, while the TCRdb copy is restricted to in-frame clones and leaves out a portion. The sample contains tens of thousands of clones, roughly 76% of which appear only once. These TCRs are of unknown antigen specificity. The sample consisted of CD4+ T cells from PBMCs cultured with HCoV-NL63 spike peptides, taken before COVID-19 vaccination. The receptor source for this set is a human donor who received a COVID-19 vaccine. Each CDR3 is given with its conserved first and last residue. A D gene is named only where the DNA matches it firmly. The size of a clone is reported for some rows only, either as once, few or many, or as a class for expanded clones.

size,length,V,D,J,DNA,CDR3
NA,12,TRBV11-3,NA,TRBJ1-6,TGTGCCGGTGCTCTCTATAATTCACCCCTCCACTTT,CAGALYNSPLHF
NA,13,TRBV3-1/TRBV3-2,NA,TRBJ1-5,TGTGCCCCTCCCAAAGATAGCAATCAGCCCCAGCATTTT,CAPPKDSNQPQHF
NA,13,TRBV7-3,NA,TRBJ1-2,TGTGCCAGCAGCTTATACAAAGACTATGGCTACACCTTC,CASSLYKDYGYTF
NA,11,TRBV11-2,NA,TRBJ2-5,TGTGCCAGCAGCTTAGTGTTGACCCAGTACTTC,CASSLVLTQYF
NA,12,TRBV12-3/TRBV12-4,NA,TRBJ1-2,TGTGCCAGCAGTTTTCAAAACTATGGCTACACCTTC,CASSFQNYGYTF
NA,12,TRBV9,TRBD1,TRBJ1-2,TGTGCCAGCAAATCGACAGGGGCGACATACACCTTC,CASKSTGATYTF
few,15,TRBV6-5,NA,TRBJ1-1,TGTGCCAGCAACTTGGGCGGGTCCAATAGGGCTGAAGCTTTCTTT,CASNLGGSNRAEAFF
NA,16,TRBV5-5,TRBD2,TRBJ2-3,TGTGCCAGCAGCTTGGTCGGGACTACTAGCACAGATACGCAGTATTTT,CASSLVGTTSTDTQYF
NA,15,TRBV24-1,TRBD1,TRBJ1-2,TGTGCCACCAGTGACCCCGCAGGGACAGACTATGGCTACACCTTC,CATSDPAGTDYGYTF
once,16,TRBV7-2,TRBD1,TRBJ1-5,TGTGCCAGCAGCTCTAGTGGGGGGACAGGGTCACAGCCCCAGCATTTT,CASSSSGGTGSQPQHF
NA,15,TRBV4-3,NA,TRBJ1-6,TGCGCCAGCAGCCCTTTAACGGCAGGGAACTCACCCCTCCACTTT,CASSPLTAGNSPLHF
NA,14,TRBV19,TRBD1,TRBJ1-1,TGTGCCAGTAGTGGTACGACAGGGGTCACTGAAGCTTTCTTT,CASSGTTGVTEAFF
few,14,TRBV3-1/TRBV3-2,NA,TRBJ2-2,TGTGCCAGCAGCCAAGAAGCAGGGTATGGGGAGCTGTTTTTT,CASSQEAGYGELFF
NA,13,TRBV19,TRBD1,TRBJ1-2,TGTGCCAGTAGTACCGACAGGGGGCTGGGCTACACCTTC,CASSTDRGLGYTF
NA,15,TRBV19,NA,TRBJ2-3,TGTGCCAGTAGAACCCCGGGGGGCAGCACAGATACGCAGTATTTT,CASRTPGGSTDTQYF
few,14,TRBV5-1,NA,TRBJ2-2,TGCGCCAGCAGCTCAGAAAGGGGGTCCGGGGAGCTGTTTTTT,CASSSERGSGELFF
NA,15,TRBV4-1,TRBD1,TRBJ2-4,TGCGCCAGCAGCTTATACGGGACAGGGAAAAACATTCAGTACTTC,CASSLYGTGKNIQYF
NA,15,TRBV30,TRBD1,TRBJ2-2,TGTGCCTGGAGTGTACAGGACAGGGACACCGGGGAGCTGTTTTTT,CAWSVQDRDTGELFF
NA,15,TRBV5-4,NA,TRBJ1-2,TGTGCCAGCAGGGATAAGGGGGGTTCAGGCTATGGCTACACCTTC,CASRDKGGSGYGYTF
NA,15,TRBV7-2,TRBD2,TRBJ2-3,TGTGCCAGCAGCTTAGGCAGCGGGGGGTTTGATACGCAGTATTTT,CASSLGSGGFDTQYF
few,17,TRBV7-9,NA,TRBJ1-6,TGTGCCAGCACCTCCCGGGCTCTGTTCTCCTATAATTCACCCCTCCACTTT,CASTSRALFSYNSPLHF
NA,14,TRBV14,NA,TRBJ1-2,TGTGCCAGCAGCCAAGATGTAGGGATGCATGGCTACACCTTC,CASSQDVGMHGYTF
NA,16,TRBV29-1,TRBD1,TRBJ2-4,TGCAGCGTAGCTCCGACAGGGATGTTTGCCAAAAACATTCAGTACTTC,CSVAPTGMFAKNIQYF
NA,15,TRBV29-1,TRBD1,TRBJ1-4,TGCACCTCTGGAGAGCGGGACAGGGCGGATGAAAAACTGTTTTTT,CTSGERDRADEKLFF
NA,16,TRBV4-3,NA,TRBJ1-4,TGCGCCAGCAGCCACGCTCGGGGCCCAAGGGGTGAAAAACTGTTTTTT,CASSHARGPRGEKLFF
NA,16,TRBV5-1,NA,TRBJ2-3,TGCGCCAGCAGCTTGTTGGTAACTAAGTACGGAGATACGCAGTATTTT,CASSLLVTKYGDTQYF
NA,14,TRBV7-2,NA,TRBJ1-3,TGTGCCAGCAGCTTAGTCAGCTCTGGAAACACCATATATTTT,CASSLVSSGNTIYF
NA,14,TRBV5-1,NA,TRBJ1-1,TGCGCCAGCAGCTTGGGCGACTTGAACACTGAAGCTTTCTTT,CASSLGDLNTEAFF
NA,13,TRBV19,NA,TRBJ1-1,TGTGCCAGTAGTGCGACAGTGAACACTGAAGCTTTCTTT,CASSATVNTEAFF
NA,14,TRBV6-4,NA,TRBJ1-2,TGTGCCAGCAGTGACGGGGGCGATTTCTGGGGCTACACCTTC,CASSDGGDFWGYTF
NA,13,TRBV19,NA,TRBJ1-4,TGTGCCAGCCGAGCCCAACGGGATGAAAAACTGTTTTTT,CASRAQRDEKLFF
NA,16,TRBV24-1,TRBD2,TRBJ2-3,TGTGCCACCAGTGACGCCGGGAGGGCGAGCTTCAGTACGCAGTATTTT,CATSDAGRASFSTQYF
NA,13,TRBV11-1,NA,TRBJ1-5,TGTGCCAGCAGCCAACAGGGAAATCAGCCCCAGCATTTT,CASSQQGNQPQHF
few,12,TRBV7-3,NA,TRBJ2-1,TGTGCCAGCAGCTTAACGAGGGATGAGCAGTTCTTC,CASSLTRDEQFF
NA,17,TRBV6-2/TRBV6-3,NA,TRBJ2-3,TGTGCCAGCAGTTACGGTTTAGGACAGAGTAGCACAGATACGCAGTATTTT,CASSYGLGQSSTDTQYF
NA,14,TRBV6-1,NA,TRBJ1-1,TGTGCCAGCAGTGAATTTGCGGAGAACACTGAAGCTTTCTTT,CASSEFAENTEAFF
NA,13,TRBV3-1/TRBV3-2,NA,TRBJ2-4,TGTGCCAGCAGCCATTCTGCAAAAGGGGTTCAGTACTTC,CASSHSAKGVQYF
once,17,TRBV11-2,NA,TRBJ2-2,TGTGCCAGCAGCTTAGTTAGCCGGACAGCGAACACCGGGGAGCTGTTTTTT,CASSLVSRTANTGELFF
NA,15,TRBV7-9,NA,TRBJ1-3,TGTGCCAGCAGCCCCTGGATGGTAGTTGGAAACACCATATATTTT,CASSPWMVVGNTIYF
NA,16,TRBV4-1,NA,TRBJ1-1,TGCGCCAGCAGCCGGGGGTGGGCAGGGAAGAACACTGAAGCTTTCTTT,CASSRGWAGKNTEAFF
NA,10,TRBV29-1,NA,TRBJ1-1,TGCAGCGTTGGGGACACTGAAGCTTTCTTT,CSVGDTEAFF
NA,15,TRBV12-5,NA,TRBJ2-3,TGTGCTAGTGGTTTGGTACGGCAGGGTCGAGATACGCAGTATTTT,CASGLVRQGRDTQYF
NA,19,TRBV5-8,NA,TRBJ2-1,TGTGCCAGCCCAATTGGGTGGGGGGCAGATCACAGCTCCTACAATGAGCAGTTCTTC,CASPIGWGADHSSYNEQFF
NA,14,TRBV7-8,NA,TRBJ2-5,TGTGCCAGCAGACCTACACCAAACCAAGAGACCCAGTACTTC,CASRPTPNQETQYF
NA,16,TRBV5-1,NA,TRBJ1-2,TGCGCCAGCAGCGCAAGAACGACAGGTCCTAACTATGGCTACACCTTC,CASSARTTGPNYGYTF
NA,13,TRBV6-5,NA,TRBJ1-1,TGTGCCAGCAGTTACGACAGGAACACTGAAGCTTTCTTT,CASSYDRNTEAFF
NA,13,TRBV29-1,NA,TRBJ1-4,TGCAGCGTTGGGAGAAGTACTAATGAAAAACTGTTTTTT,CSVGRSTNEKLFF
NA,14,TRBV3-1/TRBV3-2,TRBD2,TRBJ2-5,TGTGCCAGCGGAATACTAGCGGGGGGGGAGACCCAGTACTTC,CASGILAGGETQYF
once,13,TRBV20-1,NA,TRBJ1-6,TGCAGTGCTAGTACGCAGGGCAGTTCACCCCTCCACTTT,CSASTQGSSPLHF
NA,15,TRBV18,NA,TRBJ1-2,TGTGCCAGCTCACCAGATCGGGTTAGCAACTATGGCTACACCTTC,CASSPDRVSNYGYTF
once,13,TRBV24-1,NA,TRBJ2-5,TGTGCCACCAGTGGAGGCGGGGTGGAGACCCAGTACTTC,CATSGGGVETQYF
NA,15,TRBV7-3,TRBD1,TRBJ2-1,TGTGCCAGCAGCGTTACCGGGACAGGGTTCGATGAGCAGTTCTTC,CASSVTGTGFDEQFF
once,19,TRBV5-1,TRBD2,TRBJ2-2,TGCGCCAGCAGCTCAGGGACGGGAGGGGGAACTTTGAACACCGGGGAGCTGTTTTTT,CASSSGTGGGTLNTGELFF